Listed below are T cell receptor gamma chains from one sample, sequenced in a study of intestinal T cells in coeliac disease. TCRdb applied CATT to the multiplex PCR reads for clone calling. The sample records roughly 400 gamma-chain clones, around three fifths being singletons. The sequenced material came from a duodenal biopsy. The origin of the receptors is a human donor who served as a control with a normal duodenal biopsy, not a healthy volunteer. The CDR3 runs from the conserved cysteine through the conserved F or W. Not every row has a clone size; where given, it reads once, few, many or a size class.

V gene	J gene	clone size	CDR3 protein	CDR3 DNA
TRGV11	TRGJP1	.	CACWIRDKYTTGWFKIF	TGTGCCTGCTGGATTAGGGACAAATATACCACTGGTTGGTTCAAGATATTT
TRGV3	TRGJ1/TRGJ2	large	CATWDRRGIRKLF	TGTGCCACCTGGGACAGGCGGGGTATAAGAAAACTCTTT
TRGV11	TRGJP1	few	CACWIRDNDTTGWFKIF	TGTGCCTGCTGGATTAGGGACAATGATACCACTGGTTGGTTCAAGATATTT
TRGV4	TRGJP	.	CATWDLPGWFKVF	TGTGCCACCTGGGATCTACCCGGCTGGTTCAAGGTATTT
TRGV9	TRGJ1/TRGJ2	.	CALWDPLEKLF	TGTGCCTTGTGGGACCCGCTAGAGAAACTCTTT
TRGV11	TRGJ1/TRGJ2	.	CACWIRMPPFTKKLF	TGTGCCTGCTGGATTAGAATGCCCCCGTTCACGAAGAAACTCTTT
TRGV8	TRGJ1/TRGJ2	.	CATWDRGHNKKLF	TGTGCCACCTGGGATAGAGGGCACAATAAGAAACTCTTT
TRGV11	TRGJ1/TRGJ2	.	CTTVPAGLRHRKLF	.
TRGV2	TRGJ1/TRGJ2	.	CATWDRPMSDYYKKLF	TGTGCCACCTGGGACCGGCCCATGTCAGATTATTATAAGAAACTCTTT
TRGV11	TRGJP1	.	CACWVLFWFKIF	TGTGCCTGCTGGGTCCTATTCTGGTTCAAGATATTT
TRGV11	TRGJ1/TRGJ2	.	CACWISQSIINKKLF	TGTGCCTGCTGGATTAGCCAATCGATTATTAATAAGAAACTCTTT
TRGV5	TRGJ1/TRGJ2	few	CATWDRRGSKKLF	TGTGCCACCTGGGACAGGCGGGGTAGTAAGAAACTCTTT
TRGV2	TRGJ1/TRGJ2	.	CATWDAKLNYYKKLF	TGTGCCACCTGGGACGCCAAACTGAATTATTATAAGAAACTCTTT
TRGV10	TRGJ1/TRGJ2	.	CAAGMITIIKKLF	TGTGCTGCTGGGATGATTACTATTATAAAGAAACTCTTT
TRGV8	TRGJ1/TRGJ2	.	CATWSTDYYKKLF	TGTGCCACCTGGTCAACGGATTATTATAAGAAACTCTTT
TRGV8	TRGJ1/TRGJ2	.	CATWDSFGIRKLF	TGTGCCACCTGGGATTCGTTCGGTATAAGAAAACTCTTT
TRGV11	TRGJ1/TRGJ2	.	CACSPLLPLYYKKLF	TGTGCCTGCTCACCTCTTCTCCCCCTTTATTATAAGAAACTCTTT
TRGV11	TRGJP1	few	CACWIRHRGTGWFKIF	TGTGCCTGCTGGATTAGGCATCGTGGCACTGGTTGGTTCAAGATATTT
TRGV3	TRGJP1	.	CATPGAGRFKIF	TGTGCCACTCCTGGGGCGGGAAGGTTCAAGATATTT
TRGV8	TRGJP1	.	CATWDRGGWFKIF	TGTGCCACCTGGGATAGGGGAGGTTGGTTCAAGATATTT
TRGV9	TRGJP	few	CAFVGGVGVGQKKVF	TGTGCCTTTGTGGGAGGTGTAGGAGTTGGGCAAAAAAAGGTGTTC
TRGV11	TRGJ1/TRGJ2	.	CACWIRHRYYYKKLF	TGTGCCTGCTGGATTAGGCACAGGTATTATTATAAGAAACTCTTT
TRGV4	TRGJ1/TRGJ2	.	CATWDLLHF	TGTGCCACCTGGGACTTACTTCACTTC
TRGV10	TRGJ1/TRGJ2	few	CAALGFYYKKLF	TGTGCTGCGTTGGGATTTTATTATAAGAAACTCTTT
TRGV4	TRGJP2	.	CAPGMPLSSDWIKTF	TGCGCACCTGGGATGCCGTTAAGTAGTGATTGGATCAAGACGTTT
TRGV3	TRGJ1/TRGJ2	hyperexpanded	CATWDRKLF	TGTGCCACCTGGGACAGGAAACTCTTT
TRGV4	TRGJ1/TRGJ2	.	CAPNYYKKLF	TGTGCGCCTAATTATTATAAGAAACTCTTT
TRGV2	TRGJP1	.	CATWDGWALGWFKIF	TGTGCCACCTGGGACGGCTGGGCACTTGGTTGGTTCAAGATATTT
TRGV11	TRGJ1/TRGJ2	.	CTTVPAGLGPSYYKKLF	.
TRGV10	TRGJP1	.	CADGFLVGFKIF	TGTGCTGACGGATTCTTGGTTGGGTTCAAGATATTT
TRGV10	TRGJ1/TRGJ2	.	CAAWDRDTYYKKLF	TGTGCTGCGTGGGATAGGGATACTTATTATAAGAAACTCTTT
TRGV4	TRGJ1/TRGJ2	.	CAPGMLGRVGYKKLF	TGTGCACCTGGGATGCTTGGGAGGGTTGGTTATAAGAAACTCTTT
TRGV2	TRGJ1/TRGJ2	.	CATGTALSDYYKKLF	TGTGCCACTGGGACGGCCCTGTCAGATTATTATAAGAAACTCTTT
TRGV3	TRGJ1/TRGJ2	.	CAPGTGHTDYYKKLF	TGTGCACCTGGGACAGGCCATACGGATTATTATAAGAAACTCTTT
TRGV10	TRGJP1	.	CAAWDQKGCWFKIF	TGTGCTGCGTGGGATCAAAAGGGTTGTTGGTTCAAGATATTT
TRGV3	TRGJ1/TRGJ2	.	CATWDSLIIIKKLF	TGTGCCACCTGGGACAGTTTGATTATTATTAAGAAACTCTTT
TRGV10	TRGJ1/TRGJ2	.	CAAWVRYKKLF	TGTGCTGCGTGGGTGAGGTATAAGAAACTCTTT
TRGV8	TRGJ1/TRGJ2	.	CATWGLGYKKLF	TGTGCCACCTGGGGTTTAGGGTATAAGAAACTCTTT
TRGV10	TRGJ1/TRGJ2	.	CAAWPHKKLF	TGTGCTGCGTGGCCCCACAAGAAACTCTTT
TRGV8	TRGJP1	hyperexpanded	CATWDWNGWFKIF	TGTGCCACCTGGGATTGGAATGGTTGGTTCAAGATATTT
TRGV11	TRGJ1/TRGJ2	few	CACWIRAQRGVYYYKKLF	TGTGCCTGCTGGATTAGGGCCCAACGTGGCGTTTATTATTATAAGAAACTCTTT
TRGV3	TRGJP1	hyperexpanded	CATWDRRGFWETTGWFKIF	TGTGCCACCTGGGACAGGCGGGGGTTCTGGGAGACCACTGGTTGGTTCAAGATATTT